This record looks at one T cell receptor (beta chain) sequence and its context. This sample is part of a study of technical replicates of blood from a few donors. Libraries were prepared by immunoSEQ multiplex PCR; TCRdb keeps only in-frame clonotypes and omits some of them. Here the sample spans under 85,000 clones, about nine tenths being singletons. The receptor's source is a human donor in good health. Sequencing was done on a sample of T cells isolated from PBMCs.

CDR3 sequence: CSAGTGYGYTF. CDR3 sequence (DNA): TGCAGCGCCGGGACAGGGTATGGCTACACCTTC. This chain uses TRBV29-1 with TRBJ1-2; 9 bases align to TRBD1. Germline V gene lookup returns CDR1 SQVTM and CDR2 ANQGSEA. V was clipped by 7 bases and J by 5 bases; unmatched bases: 2. The CDR3 extends over 11 amino acids.